Below are 29 T cell receptor beta chains sequenced from a single sample in a study of T-cell memory formation after mild COVID-19. One entry per CDR3 protein results from TCRdb running MiXCR on the 5' RACE reads. The table lists 68,000 or so distinct CDR3 sequences, over 15% of them singletons. What was sequenced was PBMCs or a T cell subset sorted from them (not recorded which). The origin of the receptors is an adult woman who had mild COVID-19 (a few samples of this study predate the infection). Cell type and time point are not known.

The chain couples TRBV5-5 to TRBJ2-7; D is perhaps TRBD1 (6 bases). The V gene's germline CDR1 is SGHKS and CDR2 YYEKEE (reference sequence). This CDR3 is built from 15 residues. V lost 4 bases and J lost 7, with 21 bases in between. The CDR3 is CASSSTPGVLREQYF. The CDR3 DNA reads as TGTGCCAGCAGCAGCACCCCAGGGGTACTACGGGAGCAGTACTTC.

J is TRBJ1-4 and V is TRBV5-1; D uncertain. This CDR3 contains 14 residues. The V and J ends lost 5 bases and 0 bases respectively, with 8 bases between them. The germline CDR1 and CDR2 sequences are SGHRS and YFSETQ. The CDR3 is CASRADATNEKLFF. CDR3 DNA sequence: TGCGCCAGCAGGGCCGACGCAACTAATGAAAAACTGTTTTTT.

This clonotype was recorded a few times. The gene calls are TRBV12-3 or TRBV12-4 and TRBJ2-2; D gene unclear. The CDR3 is made up of 15 amino acids. Trimming left V 4 bases short and J 4 bases short, with 13 bases between. CDR3 DNA: TGTGCCAGCAGTTCCCCTCGGTCACTCACCGGGGAGCTGTTTTTT. Translating it yields CASSSPRSLTGELFF.

This clonotype was seen at least ten times. J is TRBJ2-7 and V is TRBV6-5; 7 bases agree with TRBD1. CDR1 and CDR2 (germline): MNHEY, SVGAGI. With 4 bases clipped from V and 7 bases from J, the junction kept 10 bases outside the gene matches. This CDR3 is 14 amino acids long. The CDR3 DNA reads as TGTGCCAGCAGTTTGTGGACAGGCTCGGGAGAGCAGTACTTC. This encodes CASSLWTGSGEQYF.

This clonotype has only a few counts. This CDR3 is CASSPGPTLAEPSYEQYF. In DNA, the CDR3 is TGTGCCAGCAGTCCCGGGCCGACGCTAGCGGAGCCATCCTACGAGCAGTACTTC. V and J are TRBV12-3 or TRBV12-4 and TRBJ2-7; 7 bases map to TRBD2. The V segment lost 5 bases and the J segment 1 base; nucleotides outside the gene matches: 17. This CDR3 has 18 amino acids.

V and J are TRBV29-1 and TRBJ2-1, with TRBD2 as a possible D gene (6 bases). The V and J ends lost 6 bases and 5 bases respectively, with 14 bases between them. Germline V lookup: CDR1 SQVTM, CDR2 ANQGSEA. This CDR3 spans 13 amino acids. The CDR3 sequence: CSVTLLADNEQFF. The CDR3 DNA reads TGCAGCGTGACGCTACTAGCCGACAATGAGCAGTTCTTC.

The table lists this clonotype with a few counts. This chain joins TRBV7-2 and TRBJ1-2, with D possibly being TRBD1 (5 bases). The CDR3 has 13 amino acids. CDR1 and CDR2 from the germline V gene are SGHTA and FQGNSA. The ends were cut back, 0 bases at V and 7 bases at J, with 9 bases in the middle. The CDR3 spells CASSLAGAGGYTF. DNA for the CDR3: TGTGCCAGCAGCTTAGCAGGGGCGGGTGGCTACACCTTC. Looking up the rest from reference TRBV7-2 and TRBJ1-2 gives the full variable domain: GAGVSQSPSNKVTEKGKDVELRCDPISGHTALYWYRQSLGQGLEFLIYFQGNSAPDKSGLPSDRFSAERTGGSVSTLTIQRTQQEDSAVYLCASSLAGAGGYTFGSGTRLTVV.

CDR3 bases: TGTGCCAGCAGCTTAATGGTTAGGGGAATCCAGAGCTCCTACAATGAGCAGTTCTTC. Translating gives CASSLMVRGIQSSYNEQFF. The V gene is TRBV7-3, the J gene TRBJ2-1, with D tentatively TRBD1 (5 bases). Germline CDR1 is SGHTA and CDR2 is FQGTGA. The V end lost 1 base, the J end lost 0 bases, and 19 bases lay between the germline ends. The CDR3 covers 19 residues.

This clonotype was seen more than once but under ten times. The chain is built from TRBV5-1 and TRBJ2-5, with 9 nucleotides matching TRBD1. Germline V gene lookup returns CDR1 SGHRS and CDR2 YFSETQ. V shed 3 bases and J 5 bases; nucleotides not matched to a gene: 8. This CDR3 region has 15 residues. The chain's CDR3 is CASSSMIQGAETQYF. For the CDR3, the DNA is TGCGCCAGCAGCTCCATGATACAGGGGGCCGAGACCCAGTACTTC.

There are a few counts of this clonotype. The junction departs from germline at one end; a sequencing error may be responsible. The J gene is TRBJ2-7, the V gene TRBV2, with TRBD2 identical over 12 bases. CDR3 length: 18 residues. Germline CDR1 is SNHLY and CDR2 is FYNNEI. CDR3 in amino acids: CASSEVASGRAEAPIGNF. Written as DNA, the CDR3 is TGTGCCAGCAGTGAAGTGGCTAGCGGGAGGGCCGAGGCTCCTATTGGGAACTTC.

The chain links TRBV12-3 or TRBV12-4 to TRBJ1-5; D is ambiguous. Between the trimmed V and J ends, which lost 3 bases and 0 bases, there was a span of 9 bases. The CDR3 has 15 residues. CDR3 sequence (DNA): TGTGCCAGCAGTTTGGGCAGGAGTAGCAATCAGCCCCAGCATTTT. As protein: CASSLGRSSNQPQHF.

This clonotype was picked up many times. This rearrangement joins TRBV4-3 to TRBJ2-7; the D gene could be TRBD1 or TRBD2 (6 bases each). The CDR3 runs to 16 residues. Trimming took 1 base from V and 5 from J, leaving 18 bases between them. Per germline, CDR1 LGHNA and CDR2 YSLEER. The CDR3 nucleotides read TGCGCCAGCAGCCAAGGGTCTACAGGGAGGCACCACGAGCAGTACTTC. Translating it yields CASSQGSTGRHHEQYF.

The gene calls are TRBV11-2 and TRBJ1-1; D not certain. Trimming pared 0 bases from V and 8 bases from J, leaving 22 bases between. This CDR3 region has 17 residues. The V gene's germline CDR1 is SGHAT and CDR2 FQNNGV. CDR3 in DNA: TGTGCCAGCAGCTTAGATGGGTGGAACCGGTCCGGTCCGGAAGCTTTCTTT. Residues: CASSLDGWNRSGPEAFF.

The V and J genes are TRBV29-1 and TRBJ1-1; D gene uncertain. Trimming took off 4 bases at V and 0 bases at J, with 6 bases between the two ends. This CDR3 is built from 12 residues. Germline CDR1 and CDR2: SQVTM and ANQGSEA. Here the CDR3 reads CSVGQMNTEAFF. The CDR3 bases are TGCAGCGTTGGGCAGATGAACACTGAAGCTTTCTTT.

Only a few counts were recorded for this clonotype. The rearrangement links TRBV9 to TRBJ2-5; 7 positions agree with TRBD2. The CDR3 is 14 residues long. Germline V gene lookup returns CDR1 SGDLS and CDR2 YYNGEE. After removal of 3 bases from V and 5 bases from J, the junction contained 7 bases not matched to a gene. This chain's CDR3 is CASSAGGTAETQYF. The CDR3 DNA sequence: TGTGCCAGCAGCGCCGGGGGGACGGCGGAGACCCAGTACTTC.

The J gene is TRBJ2-7, the V gene TRBV7-9, with 7 bases aligning to TRBD2. V was clipped by 5 bases and J by 2 bases; unmatched bases: 15. The length of the CDR3 is 17 residues. CDR1 is SEHNR, CDR2 FQNEAQ, per germline (reference sequence). The CDR3, as DNA: TGTGCCAGCAGCCGCCGGGGGGAGCCGGGGGGTCCCTACGAGCAGTACTTC. It specifies CASSRRGEPGGPYEQYF.

This clonotype has a handful of counts. V is TRBV4-2 and J is TRBJ2-7, with D unresolved. V shed 3 bases and J shed 1 base, with 7 bases lying between them. Germline V gives CDR1 LGHNA, CDR2 YNFKEQ. The CDR3 consists of 13 residues. In nucleotides, the CDR3 is TGTGCCAGCAGCCAGGATGATTCCTACGAGCAGTACTTC. It is translated as CASSQDDSYEQYF.

V gene TRBV12-3 or TRBV12-4 combines with J gene TRBJ1-1; D remains ambiguous. The CDR3 is 14 amino acids. V dropped 2 bases and J dropped 0 bases, with 7 bases sitting between them. CDR3 coding DNA: TGTGCCAGCAGTTTATACGCGATGAACACTGAAGCTTTCTTT. Translation gives CASSLYAMNTEAFF.

This clonotype appeared a few times. The gene calls are TRBV12-3 or TRBV12-4 and TRBJ2-5; TRBD1 agrees at 10 bases. Trimming removed 3 bases from V and 1 base from J; junction bases left unmatched: 2. This CDR3 has 15 residues. Here the CDR3 reads CASSLWTGGQETQYF. The CDR3 nucleotides are TGTGCCAGCAGTTTGTGGACAGGGGGCCAAGAGACCCAGTACTTC.

This clonotype was detected only a few times. The chain combines TRBV6-5 with TRBJ1-6; tentative D call: TRBD1 (6 bases). The CDR3 sequence is 17 residues long. The V end was cut by 5 bases, the J end by 4 bases, with 18 bases between. CDR1 is MNHEY, CDR2 SVGAGI, per germline. The CDR3 bases are TGTGCCAGCAGTGAAAGGGGGAGCTCGATTTATAATTCACCCCTCCACTTT. It is translated as CASSERGSSIYNSPLHF.

This clonotype turned up a few times. This sequence joins TRBV9 and TRBJ2-3; no clear D gene. The CDR3 contains 16 residues. Germline CDR1 is SGDLS and CDR2 is YYNGEE. The ends were cut back, 1 base at V and 4 bases at J, with 16 bases in the middle. The CDR3 nucleotides are TGTGCCAGCAGCGTACCCTCAAGTCCCGGCTCAGATACGCAGTATTTT. Translated: CASSVPSSPGSDTQYF.

A single count supports this clonotype. This chain uses TRBV10-3 with TRBJ2-7, with 7 bases fitting TRBD1. There are 13 residues in the CDR3. Trimming took 10 bases from V and 2 from J; bases not matched to a gene: 8. Germline V gene sequence: CDR1 ENHRY, CDR2 SYGVKD. DNA for the CDR3: TGTGCCACCGGGACAGACCATACCTACGAGCAGTACTTC. Protein product: CATGTDHTYEQYF.

The sample holds many counts of this clonotype. V gene TRBV7-9 combines with J gene TRBJ1-1; 8 bases agree with TRBD1. CDR1 is SEHNR and CDR2 is FQNEAQ in the germline V gene (reference sequence). Losses at the gene ends were 7 bases for V and 4 bases for J; bases not matched to a gene: 8. The CDR3 totals 14 residues. CDR3 loop: CASIDITGGTEAFF. The CDR3 DNA follows: TGTGCCAGCATCGATATAACAGGGGGCACTGAAGCTTTCTTT.

The rearrangement links TRBV5-6 to TRBJ2-7, with TRBD2 as a possible D gene (6 bases). Between the trimmed V and J ends, which lost 2 bases and 1 base, there was a span of 10 bases. The V gene's germline CDR1 is SGHDT and CDR2 YYEEEE. The CDR3 runs 14 residues. This CDR3 is CASSFAGRSYEQYF. The CDR3 DNA reads TGTGCCAGCAGCTTCGCGGGACGTTCCTACGAGCAGTACTTC.

This clonotype was detected only a few times. The chain combines TRBV14 with TRBJ2-7, with D uncertain. Germline V gives CDR1 SGHDN, CDR2 FVKESK. V gave up 0 bases and J gave up 5 bases, with 8 bases separating them. CDR3 length: 13 residues. CDR3 amino acids: CASSQDRSNEQYF. CDR3 bases: TGTGCCAGCAGCCAAGACCGGAGCAACGAGCAGTACTTC.

This clonotype occurred a few times. J is TRBJ2-7 and V is TRBV29-1; 9 nucleotides line up with TRBD2. The junction had 6 bases not matched to a gene; V was cut back by 6 bases and J by 0 bases. This CDR3 contains 14 residues. From germline, CDR1 is SQVTM and CDR2 ANQGSEA. The DNA for the CDR3 is TGCAGCGTGATAGCGGGGGCCTCCTCCTACGAGCAGTACTTC. It is translated as CSVIAGASSYEQYF.

A few counts support this clonotype. This chain joins TRBV5-1 and TRBJ2-7; D is possibly TRBD1 (5 bases). CDR3 length: 14 residues. Per the germline V gene, CDR1 is SGHRS and CDR2 is YFSETQ. Between the trimmed V and J ends, which lost 3 bases and 2 bases, there was a span of 12 bases. In DNA, the CDR3 is TGCGCCAGCAGCTGGGTGGACAATACCTACGAGCAGTACTTC. Translation: CASSWVDNTYEQYF.

V usage is TRBV7-9 and J usage is TRBJ2-7; 9 bases map to TRBD1. The CDR3 has 14 residues. Germline CDR1 is SEHNR and CDR2 is FQNEAQ (reference sequence). V lost 5 bases and J lost 3; bases outside the gene matches: 5. The DNA of the CDR3 is TGTGCCAGCAGCCTGACAGGGGGGGGCTACGAGCAGTACTTC. It is translated as CASSLTGGGYEQYF.

The rearrangement uses TRBV5-1 and TRBJ2-7; D may be TRBD1 (6 bases). The length of the CDR3 is 15 residues. V lost 0 bases to trimming and J lost 5 bases, with 15 bases between them. Germline V CDR1 and CDR2: SGHRS, YFSETQ. The CDR3 region is CASSLAVRGFDEQYF. CDR3 nucleotides: TGCGCCAGCAGCTTGGCTGTCAGGGGATTCGACGAGCAGTACTTC.